The 16 T cell receptor beta chains below come from one sample, sequenced in a study of molecular identifiers for immune sequencing clone quantification. TCRdb ran MiXCR on the PCR reads and lists one entry per CDR3 protein. The sample comprises about half a million distinct CDR3 sequences, about a quarter of which are singletons, and roughly 0.77% rests with the top ten. The sequenced material came from naive CD8+ T cells from blood, with Jurkat cell RNA spiked in. The subset: FACS-sorted CD8+CD4-CCR7+CD45RA+ naive T cells. These receptor sequences come from a human donor in good health. Some libraries in this study had Jurkat cell RNA spiked in.

Only a few counts were recorded for this clonotype. V and J are TRBV5-1 and TRBJ1-4, with 7 bases matching TRBD1. The ends lost 4 bases at V and 8 bases at J; junction bases unmatched: 14. Germline V gene sequence: CDR1 SGHRS, CDR2 YFSETQ. CDR3 size: 16 residues. CDR3 sequence (DNA): TGCGCCAGCAGCCTACAAACCGGGACAGCAGGCGAAAAACTGTTTTTT. Amino acid sequence: CASSLQTGTAGEKLFF. The variable domain in full, completed from reference TRBV5-1 and TRBJ1-4, reads KAGVTQTPRYLIKTRGQQVTLSCSPISGHRSVSWYQQTPGQGLQFLFEYFSETQRNKGNFPGRFSGRQFSNSRSEMNVSTLELGDSALYLCASSLQTGTAGEKLFFGSGTQLSVL.

This clonotype was seen ten or more times. The V gene is TRBV6-5, the J gene TRBJ1-4; no clear D. Germline V CDR1 and CDR2: MNHEY, SVGAGI. CDR3 length: 11 amino acids. The germline V and J ends were trimmed by 2 bases and 7 bases, with 2 bases remaining between them. The CDR3 DNA is TGTGCCAGCAGTTACGGTGAAAAACTGTTTTTT. Translating it yields CASSYGEKLFF.

This clonotype was recorded at least ten times. The chain couples TRBV20-1 to TRBJ2-3; 9 nucleotides line up with TRBD1. The CDR3 runs to 17 residues. V lost 0 bases, J lost 2 bases, and 9 bases stayed unmatched. Germline lookup yields CDR1 DFQATT and CDR2 SNEGSKA (reference sequence). CDR3: CSARDLGTGLITDTQYF. The CDR3 DNA reads as TGCAGTGCTAGAGATCTGGGGACAGGGCTAATCACAGATACGCAGTATTTT.

This clonotype showed up just a few times. The J gene is TRBJ2-2, the V gene TRBV6-2 or TRBV6-3, with TRBD1 matching 11 bases. V dropped 0 bases and J dropped 6; count of bases not matched to a gene: 18. The CDR3 has 21 residues. Germline CDR1 is MNHEY and CDR2 is SVGEGT. The CDR3 nucleotides are TGTGCCAGCAGTTACTCGAGTCTTGAGGACAGGGGGCGCATTTTGGCCGGGGAGCTGTTTTTT. Residues: CASSYSSLEDRGRILAGELFF.

In its sample, this clonotype was seen a few times. A read error may be the cause here, since a much bigger clone is one base away. Given the absence of the conserved phenylalanine or tryptophan at the CDR3 end, a read error is likely. The rearrangement links TRBV28 to TRBJ2-2; 10 bases agree with TRBD2. V gave up 2 bases and J gave up 10 bases; unmatched junction bases: 7. Germline CDR1 is MDHEN and CDR2 is SYDVKM. The CDR3 is 15 residues long. As DNA, the CDR3 is TGTGCCAGCAGTTTAGGAATAGCGGGAGGCGTGGAGCTGTTTCTT. Amino acid sequence: CASSLGIAGGVELFL.

The sample holds many counts of this clonotype. The chain recombines TRBV23-1 with TRBJ1-1; TRBD1 agrees at 7 bases. TRBV23-1 is an ORF, with its function uncertain. V shed 4 bases and J 8 bases; nucleotides not matched to a gene: 4. This CDR3 has 12 residues. The CDR3 loop is CASSRKQGEAFF. CDR3 sequence (DNA): TGCGCCAGCAGTCGAAAACAGGGGGAAGCTTTCTTT.

This clonotype came up a few times. This chain joins TRBV7-2 and TRBJ2-2; TRBD1 might be the D (6 bases). Trimming removed 1 base at V and 2 bases at J, with 20 bases between. The CDR3 sequence is 19 residues long. CDR1 SGHTA and CDR2 FQGNSA come from the germline V gene. The CDR3 region is CASSLVPPGTSLNTGELFF. Here the CDR3 DNA reads TGTGCCAGCAGCTTAGTGCCACCCGGGACATCTTTAAACACCGGGGAGCTGTTTTTT. Drawing the rest from reference TRBV7-2 and TRBJ2-2, the complete variable domain is GAGVSQSPSNKVTEKGKDVELRCDPISGHTALYWYRQSLGQGLEFLIYFQGNSAPDKSGLPSDRFSAERTGGSVSTLTIQRTQQEDSAVYLCASSLVPPGTSLNTGELFFGEGSRLTVL.

This clonotype was seen many times. The chain is built from TRBV6-1 and TRBJ1-1; maybe TRBD1 (5 bases). The CDR3 spans 15 residues. CDR1 and CDR2 (germline): MNHNS, SASEGT. V was trimmed by 0 bases and J by 0 bases, leaving 8 bases between them. The CDR3 is CASSEAQGLNTEAFF. The CDR3 nucleotides read TGTGCCAGCAGTGAAGCGCAGGGATTGAACACTGAAGCTTTCTTT.

To note about this clonotype: This CDR3 is missing its conserved last phenylalanine or tryptophan, likely due to a read error. The J gene is TRBJ2-3, the V gene TRBV20-1; 9 nucleotides agree with TRBD2. Germline CDR1 and CDR2: DFQATT and SNEGSKA (reference sequence). The CDR3 is 14 amino acids. J gave up 2 bases and V 5 bases, and 5 bases lay outside the gene matches. The CDR3 DNA is TGCAGTGCTTATATAGCGGGGGTCACAGATACGCAGTATTCT. It is translated as CSAYIAGVTDTQYS.

This clonotype was counted at least ten times. J is TRBJ1-1 and V is TRBV7-9; TRBD1 agrees at 8 bases. Germline-derived CDR1 and CDR2 are SEHNR and FQNEAQ (reference sequence). After removal of 5 bases from V and 1 base from J, the junction contained 6 bases not matched to a gene. The CDR3 spans 15 residues. Here the CDR3 DNA reads TGTGCCAGCAGCCCACTGACAGGGGCGAACACTGAAGCTTTCTTT. Translation gives CASSPLTGANTEAFF. Filled out from reference TRBV7-9 and TRBJ1-1, the complete variable domain reads DTGVSQNPRHKITKRGQNVTFRCDPISEHNRLYWYRQTLGQGPEFLTYFQNEAQLEKSRLLSDRFSAERPKGSFSTLEIQRTEQGDSAMYLCASSPLTGANTEAFFGQGTRLTVV.

This clonotype was detected only a few times. This chain uses TRBV10-3 with TRBJ2-5, with D perhaps TRBD1 (5 bases). The CDR3 runs to 13 residues. Germline V CDR1 and CDR2: ENHRY, SYGVKD. V was clipped by 8 bases and J by 1 base, with 11 bases between them. Here the CDR3 reads CAISPQGQETQYF. Here the CDR3 DNA reads TGTGCCATCTCCCCCCAGGGCCAAGAGACCCAGTACTTC.

This clonotype was recorded a few times. This chain links TRBV28 with TRBJ2-1; D tentatively reads TRBD1 or TRBD2 (5 bases each). The CDR3 loop spans 16 amino acids. V was cut by 6 bases and J by 3 bases, with 18 bases left in between. CDR1 is MDHEN and CDR2 is SYDVKM in the germline V gene. The CDR3 here is CASREMGPNYYNEQFF. DNA for the CDR3: TGTGCCAGCAGGGAAATGGGACCCAACTACTACAATGAGCAGTTCTTC.

This clonotype was seen at least ten times. This sequence joins TRBV11-2 and TRBJ2-5; D is uncertain. In germline, CDR1 is SGHAT, CDR2 FQNNGV. V lost 2 bases and J lost 3, with 7 bases in between. The CDR3 is made up of 13 amino acids. The CDR3 reads CASSLSGEETQYF. In nucleotides, the CDR3 is TGTGCCAGCAGCTTAAGTGGGGAAGAGACCCAGTACTTC.

This clonotype was detected many times. The chain carries TRBV20-1 and TRBJ2-7; D uncertain. The germline V gene has CDR1 DFQATT and CDR2 SNEGSKA (reference sequence). The CDR3 is 13 amino acids. Trimming cost V 1 base and J 3 bases, with 10 bases left between them. CDR3: CSARALPDYEQYF. Written as DNA, the CDR3 is TGCAGTGCTAGAGCCCTCCCGGACTACGAGCAGTACTTC.

The chain uses TRBV7-9 and TRBJ2-7, with D perhaps matching TRBD1 or TRBD2 (5 bases each). V lost 1 base and J 0 bases, leaving 13 bases between the germline ends. CDR3 length: 16 residues. Germline CDR1 SEHNR, CDR2 FQNEAQ (reference sequence). The CDR3 loop is CASSLVRDRISYEQYF. CDR3 in DNA: TGTGCCAGCAGCTTAGTTAGGGACCGTATCTCCTACGAGCAGTACTTC.

This clonotype has only a few counts. The V gene is TRBV5-6, the J gene TRBJ2-7, with D uncertain. CDR1 SGHDT and CDR2 YYEEEE come from the germline V gene. The germline V and J ends were trimmed by 0 bases and 3 bases, with 10 bases remaining between them. The CDR3 consists of 14 residues. Written as DNA, the CDR3 is TGTGCCAGCAGCTTGGAGTTTCGAATCTACGAGCAGTACTTC. Residues: CASSLEFRIYEQYF.